Below, 32 T cell receptor beta chains from the same sample are listed, as sequenced in a study of blood T cell repertoires in COVID-19. The repertoire was sequenced with immunoSEQ multiplex PCR; TCRdb's copy has only in-frame clones and lacks some. The top ten hold more than 1.5% of the sample, which has over 250,000 clones, around nine tenths seen once. Sequenced: PBMCs or T cells enriched from blood (not recorded which). The receptors originated from a woman aged 55-70 years who had recovered from COVID-19.

V usage is TRBV3-1 (or the pseudogene TRBV3-2) and J usage is TRBJ2-5; D is unclear. Trimming removed 2 bases from V and 3 bases from J, with 10 bases in between. This CDR3 contains 14 residues. Germline assignment: CDR1 LGHDT and CDR2 YNNKEL (reference sequence). CDR3 residues: CASSQYTAKETQYF. In nucleotides, the CDR3 is TGTGCCAGCAGCCAATATACAGCCAAAGAGACCCAGTACTTC.

This rearrangement joins TRBV27 to TRBJ1-2; 9 nucleotides match TRBD1. This CDR3 has 14 residues. The trim removed 6 bases at V and 7 bases at J, leaving 9 bases unmatched. The germline gives CDR1 MNHEY, CDR2 SMNVEV (reference sequence). The CDR3 region has the DNA TGTGCCAGCAGCTGGGACAGGGCCCCTGGTGGCTACACCTTC. Its translation is CASSWDRAPGGYTF.

This chain connects TRBV18 to TRBJ1-1, with a weak D call TRBD1 (6 bases). The CDR3 totals 14 residues. Germline V gene data show CDR1 as KGHSH and CDR2 as LQKENI. V lost 3 bases and J lost 4, with 12 bases in between. The CDR3 loop is CASSPTQGSTEAFF. The DNA of the CDR3 is TGTGCCAGCTCACCGACACAGGGTTCCACTGAAGCTTTCTTT.

J is TRBJ2-3 and V is TRBV18; D ambiguous. The V end was cut by 1 base, the J end by 3 bases, with 5 bases between. Looked up from germline, CDR1 is KGHSH and CDR2 is LQKENI. This CDR3 comprises 13 residues. CDR3 sequence: CASSPLSTDTQYF. The CDR3 region has the DNA TGTGCCAGCTCACCACTTTCGACAGATACGCAGTATTTT.

The V gene is TRBV7-3, the J gene TRBJ2-1, with a weak D call TRBD1 (6 bases). CDR1 SGHTA and CDR2 FQGTGA come from the germline V gene. The V end lost 4 bases, the J end lost 0 bases, and 10 bases lay between the germline ends. There are 15 residues in the CDR3. CDR3 sequence reads: CASSSVRGSYNEQFF. CDR3 in DNA: TGTGCCAGCAGCTCCGTCAGGGGCTCCTACAATGAGCAGTTCTTC.

The chain couples TRBV9 to TRBJ2-7, with 9 bases identical to TRBD1. The trim removed 4 bases at V and 6 bases at J, leaving 8 bases unmatched. Looked up from germline, CDR1 is SGDLS and CDR2 is YYNGEE. The CDR3 covers 14 residues. The chain's CDR3 is CASSIRDRAGEQYF. The DNA of the CDR3 is TGTGCCAGCAGCATCCGGGACAGGGCGGGCGAGCAGTACTTC. Full variable domain (rest looked up from reference TRBV9 and TRBJ2-7): DSGVTQTPKHLITATGQRVTLRCSPRSGDLSVYWYQQSLDQGLQFLIQYYNGEERAKGNILERFSAQQFPDLHSELNLSSLELGDSALYFCASSIRDRAGEQYFGPGTRLTVT.

The gene calls are TRBV7-3 and TRBJ2-5; D is perhaps TRBD1 (6 bases). The V gene's germline CDR1 is SGHTA and CDR2 FQGTGA. This CDR3 has 16 residues. Trimming took 2 bases from V and 0 from J, leaving 13 bases between them. The CDR3 DNA reads as TGTGCCAGCAGCTTAGGCCCAGGGACAAACCAAGAGACCCAGTACTTC. As protein: CASSLGPGTNQETQYF.

A single count supports this clone. The V call is TRBV7-3, the J call TRBJ1-6; D not resolved. The CDR3 has 13 residues. Trimming took off 1 base at V and 6 bases at J, with 4 bases between the two ends. CDR1 SGHTA and CDR2 FQGTGA come from the germline V gene. CDR3 loop: CASSLRSNSPLHF. The CDR3 DNA follows: TGTGCCAGCAGCTTAAGGAGTAATTCACCCCTCCACTTT.

CDR3: CASSHPPGEQFF. Here the CDR3 DNA reads TGTGCCAGCAGCCACCCACCGGGTGAGCAGTTCTTC. The chain links TRBV3-1 (or the pseudogene TRBV3-2) to TRBJ2-1; D uncertain. Germline V lookup: CDR1 LGHDT, CDR2 YNNKEL (reference sequence). The CDR3 covers 12 residues. V lost 3 bases and J lost 9, with 9 bases in between.

This clone is a singleton in its sample. V gene TRBV11-2 combines with J gene TRBJ1-3; 8 bases line up with TRBD1. This CDR3 is 16 amino acids long. Germline lookup yields CDR1 SGHAT and CDR2 FQNNGV. V lost 2 bases to trimming and J lost 1 base; unmatched junction nucleotides: 4. Written as DNA, the CDR3 is TGTGCCAGCAGCTTACCCCAGGGGGCGTCTGGAAACACCATATATTTT. Its protein product is CASSLPQGASGNTIYF.

This chain connects TRBV28 to TRBJ2-1; 13 bases are shared with TRBD2. The CDR3 runs 13 residues. The germline V gene encodes CDR1 MDHEN and CDR2 SYDVKM. Germline trimming cut 10 bases from V and 9 bases from J; bases unmatched to any gene: 6. DNA of the CDR3: TGTGCCATCGGACTAGCGGGAGCCTTTGAGCAGTTCTTC. Protein product: CAIGLAGAFEQFF.

This rearrangement joins TRBV6-4 to TRBJ2-2; weak D call: TRBD2 (6 bases). Per the germline V gene, CDR1 is MRHNA and CDR2 is SNTAGT. The CDR3 sequence is 14 residues long. Trimming stripped 5 bases from V and 2 bases from J, with 9 bases between. This CDR3 reads CASSLAYNTGELFF. CDR3 DNA: TGTGCCAGCAGTCTAGCGTATAACACCGGGGAGCTGTTTTTT.

This clone was detected once. V is TRBV28 and J is TRBJ1-4; D is uncertain. The germline V gene has CDR1 MDHEN and CDR2 SYDVKM. This CDR3 is 14 amino acids long. V dropped 4 bases and J dropped 0 bases, with 6 bases sitting between them. CDR3 DNA: TGTGCCAGCAGTTACGCGGCAACTAATGAAAAACTGTTTTTT. Translation gives CASSYAATNEKLFF.

This chain uses TRBV5-1 with TRBJ2-3; TRBD2 aligns across 11 bases. CDR3 length: 16 amino acids. Germline CDR1 SGHRS, CDR2 YFSETQ. J lost 2 bases, V lost 2 bases, and 4 bases had no gene match. Written as DNA, the CDR3 is TGCGCCAGCAGCTTCCTAGCGGGGGGTTCCACAGATACGCAGTATTTT. This encodes CASSFLAGGSTDTQYF.

This chain's CDR3 is CASSQGTESYGYTF. The CDR3 DNA follows: TGTGCCAGCAGCCAAGGCACAGAAAGTTATGGCTACACCTTC. The chain recombines TRBV4-2 with TRBJ1-2; D uncertain. The CDR3 covers 14 residues. CDR1 is LGHNA, CDR2 YNFKEQ, per germline. Trimming took 1 base from V and 5 from J, leaving 11 bases between them.

The chain recombines TRBV5-5 with TRBJ2-7; D uncertain. V was clipped by 4 bases and J by 5 bases, with 16 bases between them. CDR3 length: 14 amino acids. Germline CDR1 reads SGHKS; CDR2 reads YYEKEE (reference sequence). For the CDR3, the DNA is TGTGCCAGCAGCCCCGACCTATGGGCCCACGAGCAGTACTTC. Encoded protein: CASSPDLWAHEQYF.

This clone occurred a few times. The chain links TRBV28 to TRBJ2-7; 11 bases map to TRBD1. Unmatched junction bases numbered 6, after V lost 10 bases and J lost 4 bases. Germline lookup yields CDR1 MDHEN and CDR2 SYDVKM. The CDR3 runs 13 residues. For the CDR3, the DNA is TGTGCCACAAGGACAGGGGGCCTTTACGAGCAGTACTTC. This gives the protein CATRTGGLYEQYF.

This chain links TRBV27 with TRBJ1-6; the D gene is possibly TRBD1 (6 bases). Trimming removed 5 bases from V and 0 bases from J, with 14 bases in between. The CDR3 runs to 17 residues. The germline CDR1 and CDR2 sequences are MNHEY and SMNVEV (reference sequence). The CDR3 DNA sequence: TGTGCCAGCAGTGGTCGGGGGGCGGGCTCCTATAATTCACCCCTCCACTTT. This translates into CASSGRGAGSYNSPLHF.

The gene calls are TRBV9 and TRBJ1-1; D remains unclear. The length of the CDR3 is 13 residues. CDR1 is SGDLS, CDR2 YYNGEE, per germline. Deletions cut 4 bases from V and 8 bases from J, with 15 bases between. CDR3 DNA sequence: TGTGCCAGCAGCCTGGGCCCCGGTTGGGAAGCTTTCTTT. This encodes CASSLGPGWEAFF. The variable domain in full, completed from reference TRBV9 and TRBJ1-1, reads DSGVTQTPKHLITATGQRVTLRCSPRSGDLSVYWYQQSLDQGLQFLIQYYNGEERAKGNILERFSAQQFPDLHSELNLSSLELGDSALYFCASSLGPGWEAFFGQGTRLTVV.

V usage is TRBV18 and J usage is TRBJ2-1; 10 bases are a match to TRBD2. This CDR3 contains 17 residues. Germline assignment: CDR1 KGHSH and CDR2 LQKENI. Trimming at V came to 3 bases and at J to 4 bases, leaving 9 bases not matched to a gene. The CDR3 DNA reads as TGTGCCAGCTCACCCTTAGCGGGAGGAAAGGCTTACAATGAGCAGTTCTTC. This translates into CASSPLAGGKAYNEQFF.

The V and J genes are TRBV28 and TRBJ1-5; no clear D. The CDR3 spans 14 residues. Germline CDR1 and CDR2: MDHEN and SYDVKM. The germline V and J ends were trimmed by 6 bases and 3 bases, with 12 bases remaining between them. CDR3: CASRQYRVNQPQHF. The DNA of the CDR3 is TGTGCCAGCAGGCAATATAGAGTCAATCAGCCCCAGCATTTT.

The genes are TRBV7-9 and TRBJ1-1; a weak D match, TRBD1 (5 bases). Germline V gene lookup returns CDR1 SEHNR and CDR2 FQNEAQ (reference sequence). This CDR3 comprises 16 residues. V shed 5 bases and J shed 1 base, with 17 bases lying between them. This CDR3 reads CASSPPGGGGNTEAFF. The CDR3 nucleotides are TGTGCCAGCAGCCCGCCAGGTGGGGGGGGGAACACTGAAGCTTTCTTT.

The V and J genes are TRBV5-1 and TRBJ2-7; D remains ambiguous. CDR3 length: 14 residues. Germline V lookup: CDR1 SGHRS, CDR2 YFSETQ. The germline V and J ends were trimmed by 0 bases and 0 bases, with 7 bases remaining between them. The chain's CDR3 is CASSLDSSSYEQYF. The CDR3 region has the DNA TGCGCCAGCAGCTTGGACTCATCCTCCTACGAGCAGTACTTC.

This rearrangement joins TRBV2 to TRBJ1-2, with a possible D match to TRBD1 (6 bases). CDR1 and CDR2 from the germline V gene are SNHLY and FYNNEI. The CDR3 consists of 14 residues. V was cut by 4 bases and J by 10 bases, with 19 bases left in between. CDR3 DNA: TGTGCCAGCAGTGCCCTCGACAGGCTGAGTTACTACACCTTC. Its translation is CASSALDRLSYYTF.

J is TRBJ1-1 and V is TRBV12-3 or TRBV12-4; D is undetermined. The CDR3 consists of 13 residues. V lost 4 bases, J lost 0 bases, and 6 bases lay in between. The CDR3 protein is CASSSTLNTEAFF. The DNA of the CDR3 is TGTGCCAGCAGTTCCACACTGAACACTGAAGCTTTCTTT.

The chain combines TRBV5-1 with TRBJ2-5, with 8 nucleotides matching TRBD1. Germline assignment: CDR1 SGHRS and CDR2 YFSETQ. After removal of 0 bases from V and 4 bases from J, the junction contained 2 bases not matched to a gene. This CDR3 region has 14 residues. DNA of the CDR3: TGCGCCAGCAGCTTGGAAGGGACAGGAGAGACCCAGTACTTC. This gives the protein CASSLEGTGETQYF. The entire variable domain, with the rest obtained from reference TRBV5-1 and TRBJ2-5, is as follows: KAGVTQTPRYLIKTRGQQVTLSCSPISGHRSVSWYQQTPGQGLQFLFEYFSETQRNKGNFPGRFSGRQFSNSRSEMNVSTLELGDSALYLCASSLEGTGETQYFGPGTRLLVL.

The rearrangement joins TRBV10-2 to TRBJ2-2; D is possibly TRBD1 (6 bases). V lost 3 bases, J lost 0 bases, and 14 bases lay in between. The V gene's germline CDR1 is WSHSY and CDR2 SAAADI. This CDR3 comprises 17 residues. The DNA of the CDR3 is TGCGCCAGCAGTGACGCCGGGACATCTTCGAACACCGGGGAGCTGTTTTTT. Translated: CASSDAGTSSNTGELFF.

J is TRBJ2-7 and V is TRBV28; TRBD1 aligns across 7 bases. The CDR3 spans 12 residues. The ends lost 5 bases at V and 7 bases at J; junction bases unmatched: 5. Germline V gene sequence: CDR1 MDHEN, CDR2 SYDVKM. The CDR3 nucleotides are TGTGCCAGCAGTATGACAGGGAAAGAGCAGTACTTC. This translates into CASSMTGKEQYF.

The chain links TRBV5-5 to TRBJ1-5, with unresolved D. Germline V gives CDR1 SGHKS, CDR2 YYEKEE (reference sequence). The CDR3 covers 15 residues. Trimming removed 0 bases from V and 0 bases from J, with 7 bases in between. The CDR3 DNA reads TGTGCCAGCAGCTTGGGTGGAGATAGCAATCAGCCCCAGCATTTT. It codes for CASSLGGDSNQPQHF.

This chain links TRBV7-9 with TRBJ2-7; 7 bases line up with TRBD1. J lost 2 bases, V lost 5 bases, and 3 bases had no gene match. The CDR3 loop spans 13 amino acids. CDR1 is SEHNR, CDR2 FQNEAQ, per germline (reference sequence). The CDR3 protein is CASSGQDTYEQYF. Written as DNA, the CDR3 is TGTGCCAGCAGCGGACAGGATACCTACGAGCAGTACTTC.

The gene calls are TRBV19 and TRBJ1-5; TRBD1 aligns across 10 bases. Germline V gives CDR1 LNHDA, CDR2 SQIVND (reference sequence). The CDR3 covers 15 residues. J gave up 6 bases and V 6 bases, and 8 bases lay outside the gene matches. CDR3 region: CASSRDRGRIQPQHF. The CDR3 region has the DNA TGTGCCAGTAGCAGGGACAGGGGAAGAATTCAGCCCCAGCATTTT.

The chain couples TRBV24-1 to TRBJ2-7; D uncertain. The germline V and J ends were trimmed by 11 bases and 0 bases, with 13 bases remaining between them. The germline CDR1 and CDR2 sequences are KGHDR and SFDVKD. This CDR3 contains 13 residues. The CDR3 DNA sequence: TGTGCCATACAAGGCGGAAGCTCCTACGAGCAGTACTTC. This gives the protein CAIQGGSSYEQYF.